The 20 T cell receptor beta chains below all came from one sample that was sequenced in a study of blood T cell repertoires in COVID-19. The assay was immunoSEQ multiplex PCR, and TCRdb's table has in-frame clones only and misses some. The sample lists fewer than 250,000 clones, roughly 82% occurring once. Sequenced input: peripheral blood. Receptors originate from a woman in her seventies with acute or convalescent COVID-19.

This chain links TRBV27 with TRBJ2-3; possible D gene TRBD1, 6 bases. Germline CDR1 MNHEY, CDR2 SMNVEV (reference sequence). The CDR3 covers 15 residues. V lost 5 bases and J lost 0, with 12 bases in between. CDR3 residues: CASSTRDKSTDTQYF. The CDR3 nucleotides read TGTGCCAGCAGTACCCGGGACAAGAGCACAGATACGCAGTATTTT.

The chain joins TRBV5-1 to TRBJ2-7; TRBD1 matches at 7 bases. The CDR3 is 16 residues long. Germline assignment: CDR1 SGHRS and CDR2 YFSETQ. Trimming removed 1 base from V and 0 bases from J; junction bases left unmatched: 7. CDR3 residues: CASSLSLQGISYEQYF. The CDR3 DNA is TGCGCCAGCAGCTTGTCCCTACAGGGGATCTCCTACGAGCAGTACTTC.

The V gene is TRBV4-1, the J gene TRBJ2-7; D unclear. The CDR3 consists of 14 residues. V lost 3 bases and J lost 0, with 9 bases in between. Germline CDR1 reads MGHRA; CDR2 reads YSYEKL. The CDR3 is CASSHPGSSYEQYF. The CDR3 bases are TGCGCCAGCAGCCATCCCGGGTCCTCCTACGAGCAGTACTTC.

J is TRBJ2-1 and V is TRBV6-5, with D perhaps TRBD1 (6 bases). The ends were cut back, 5 bases at V and 3 bases at J, with 14 bases in the middle. CDR1 and CDR2 (germline): MNHEY, SVGAGI. The length of the CDR3 is 15 residues. The CDR3 DNA reads as TGTGCCAGCAGTCCTCCCCGGACAGACTACAATGAGCAGTTCTTC. It encodes CASSPPRTDYNEQFF.

In its sample, this clone was seen once. The chain links TRBV1 to TRBJ1-1; whether TRBD1, the table's D call, matches the DNA was not checked. TRBV1 represents a pseudogene. This CDR3 has 18 residues. The CDR3 nucleotides read TGCACCAGCAGCCAATTCCGACAGGGGGCTTACATGAACACTGAAGCTTTCTTT. This translates into CTSSQFRQGAYMNTEAFF.

The V call is TRBV7-9, the J call TRBJ2-3; maybe TRBD1 (6 bases). Looked up from germline, CDR1 is SEHNR and CDR2 is FQNEAQ (reference sequence). Trimming removed 5 bases at V and 2 bases at J, with 11 bases between. CDR3 length equals 14 residues. The CDR3 reads CASSTRQATDTQYF. Here the CDR3 DNA reads TGTGCCAGCAGCACCAGACAGGCCACAGATACGCAGTATTTT.

The rearrangement joins TRBV28 to TRBJ1-2, with 10 bases fitting TRBD1. J gave up 5 bases and V 3 bases, and 9 bases lay outside the gene matches. Germline V gene data show CDR1 as MDHEN and CDR2 as SYDVKM. This CDR3 is 16 amino acids long. Here the CDR3 reads CASSFPPGQGPYGYTF. The CDR3 DNA reads as TGTGCCAGCAGTTTTCCTCCGGGACAGGGGCCTTATGGCTACACCTTC.

The chain combines TRBV25-1 with TRBJ1-2, with a possible D match to TRBD1 (5 bases). V lost 3 bases and J lost 1, with 15 bases in between. The CDR3 is 16 amino acids. The germline gives CDR1 MGHDK, CDR2 SYGVNS. CDR3 bases: TGTGCCAGCAGTGATCATCTGACAGCGTTTAACTATGGCTACACCTTC. This encodes CASSDHLTAFNYGYTF.

The CDR3 nucleotides read TGTGCCAGCAGCCAAGATGGGGCGGGAAACTATGGCTACACCTTC. Translated, it gives CASSQDGAGNYGYTF. This chain uses TRBV3-1 (or the pseudogene TRBV3-2) with TRBJ1-2; D might be TRBD1 (5 bases). The CDR3 contains 15 residues. CDR1 and CDR2 (germline): LGHDT, YNNKEL (reference sequence). V lost 0 bases to trimming and J lost 2 bases, with 10 bases between them.

This clone has a single count. This chain connects TRBV19 to TRBJ1-2; 8 bases match TRBD1. Germline V gene data show CDR1 as LNHDA and CDR2 as SQIVND (reference sequence). The CDR3 totals 15 residues. Losses at the gene ends were 4 bases for V and 8 bases for J; bases not matched to a gene: 12. The CDR3 bases are TGTGCCAGTAGTAAATACTCCGACAGGGGAGGAGGCTACACCTTC. Protein product: CASSKYSDRGGGYTF.

The chain carries TRBV28 and TRBJ2-6; D gene uncertain. Per germline, CDR1 MDHEN and CDR2 SYDVKM. V lost 6 bases and J lost 6, with 15 bases in between. The CDR3 loop spans 15 amino acids. This chain's CDR3 is CASSPTGLKANVLTF. The DNA of the CDR3 is TGTGCCAGCAGCCCGACGGGTTTGAAGGCCAACGTCCTGACTTTC.

The chain couples TRBV6-6 to TRBJ1-1; D call uncertain. CDR1 and CDR2 (germline): MNHNY, SVGAGI (reference sequence). CDR3 length: 14 amino acids. V lost 8 bases to trimming and J lost 7 bases, with 20 bases between them. The CDR3 sequence: CASEPAGHGGEAFF. The CDR3, as DNA: TGTGCCAGCGAACCCGCAGGCCACGGTGGTGAAGCTTTCTTT.

The genes are TRBV2 and TRBJ1-6; TRBD1 matches 11 bases. The V gene's germline CDR1 is SNHLY and CDR2 FYNNEI. CDR3 size: 14 residues. Here the CDR3 reads CAARGDRGGSPLHF. The CDR3 DNA reads TGTGCTGCGCGTGGGGACAGGGGGGGTTCACCCCTCCACTTT.

The chain combines TRBV3-1 (or the pseudogene TRBV3-2) with TRBJ2-1; the D gene is possibly TRBD2 (6 bases). The CDR3 covers 16 residues. The V gene lost 2 bases and the J gene lost 9 bases, with 20 bases spanning the gap. CDR1 and CDR2 (germline): LGHDT, YNNKEL (reference sequence). This chain's CDR3 is CASSQWGSGVNLEQFF. For the CDR3, the DNA is TGTGCCAGCAGCCAATGGGGGTCGGGGGTTAACCTTGAGCAGTTCTTC.

As DNA, the CDR3 is TGCAGTGCTAGTTACGGTAACTATGGCTACACCTTC. It specifies CSASYGNYGYTF. This chain links TRBV20-1 with TRBJ1-2; D call uncertain. CDR3 size: 12 residues. Trimming shortened V by 3 bases and J by 1 base, and 6 bases separated the two germline ends. Germline V gene sequence: CDR1 DFQATT, CDR2 SNEGSKA (reference sequence).

This clone is a singleton in its sample. Other nucleotide sequences from this sample produce the same CDR3. The V call is TRBV7-6, the J call TRBJ2-7; 8 bases are a match to TRBD1. This CDR3 region has 15 residues. Germline V lookup: CDR1 SGHVS, CDR2 FNYEAQ. V lost 1 base and J lost 2; bases outside the gene matches: 4. CDR3 coding DNA: TGTGCCAGCAGCTTAGTCGGCAGGGGGCCCTACGAGCAGTACTTC. Protein sequence: CASSLVGRGPYEQYF.

This chain uses TRBV4-1 with TRBJ1-3; weak D call: TRBD1 (5 bases). Germline CDR1 is MGHRA and CDR2 is YSYEKL. This CDR3 spans 16 amino acids. Trimming left V 5 bases short and J 3 bases short, with 17 bases between. CDR3 DNA sequence: TGCGCCAGCAGCTCAAGGACGACAGCCGGTGGAAACACCATATATTTT. The encoded protein is CASSSRTTAGGNTIYF.

This chain links TRBV3-1 (or the pseudogene TRBV3-2) with TRBJ1-1, with a possible D match to TRBD1 (6 bases). The germline V and J ends were trimmed by 7 bases and 0 bases, with 12 bases remaining between them. CDR1 LGHDT and CDR2 YNNKEL come from the germline V gene (reference sequence). The CDR3 consists of 14 residues. This CDR3 is CASKLGQMNTEAFF. The CDR3 nucleotides are TGTGCCAGCAAATTAGGACAGATGAACACTGAAGCTTTCTTT.

The chain employs TRBV19 and TRBJ1-1; D is uncertain. Germline V gene lookup returns CDR1 LNHDA and CDR2 SQIVND (reference sequence). This CDR3 contains 13 residues. The V end lost 3 bases, the J end lost 3 bases, and 8 bases lay between the germline ends. The CDR3 coding sequence is TGTGCCAGTAGTATGATTTCAGACACTGAAGCTTTCTTT. Its translation: CASSMISDTEAFF.

The V gene is TRBV7-9, the J gene TRBJ1-2; D is ambiguous. Trimming shortened V by 5 bases and J by 7 bases, and 20 bases separated the two germline ends. The CDR3 consists of 15 residues. Looked up from germline, CDR1 is SEHNR and CDR2 is FQNEAQ (reference sequence). CDR3 loop: CASSGPEEILGGYTF. CDR3 DNA: TGTGCCAGCAGCGGCCCCGAAGAAATTCTAGGTGGCTACACCTTC.